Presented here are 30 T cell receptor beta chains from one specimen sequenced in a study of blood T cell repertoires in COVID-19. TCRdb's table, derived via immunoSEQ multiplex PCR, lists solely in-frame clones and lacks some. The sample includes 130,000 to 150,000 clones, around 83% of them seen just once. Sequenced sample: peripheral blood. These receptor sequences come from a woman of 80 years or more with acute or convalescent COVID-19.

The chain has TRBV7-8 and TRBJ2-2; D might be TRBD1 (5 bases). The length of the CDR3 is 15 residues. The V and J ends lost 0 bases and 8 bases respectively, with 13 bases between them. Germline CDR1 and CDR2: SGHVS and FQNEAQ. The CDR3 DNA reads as TGTGCCAGCAGCTTAGCGTTCTTAGGGGTGGGGGAGCTGTTTTTT. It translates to CASSLAFLGVGELFF.

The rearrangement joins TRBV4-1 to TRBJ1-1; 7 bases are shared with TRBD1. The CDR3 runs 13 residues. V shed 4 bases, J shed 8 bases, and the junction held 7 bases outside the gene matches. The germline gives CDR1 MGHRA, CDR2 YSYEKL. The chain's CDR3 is CASSPRGRMEAFF. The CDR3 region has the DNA TGCGCCAGCAGCCCGAGGGGGCGGATGGAAGCTTTCTTT.

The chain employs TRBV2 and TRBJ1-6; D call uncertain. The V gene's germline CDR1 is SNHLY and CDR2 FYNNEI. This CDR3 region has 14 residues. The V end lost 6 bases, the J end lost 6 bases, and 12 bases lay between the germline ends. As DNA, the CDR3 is TGTGCCAGCAGCCCACGGGGTAGTAATTCACCCCTCCACTTT. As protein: CASSPRGSNSPLHF.

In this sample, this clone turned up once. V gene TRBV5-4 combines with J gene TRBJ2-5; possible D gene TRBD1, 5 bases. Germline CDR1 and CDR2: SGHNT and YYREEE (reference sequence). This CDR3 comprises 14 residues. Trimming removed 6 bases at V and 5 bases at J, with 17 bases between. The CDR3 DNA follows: TGTGCCAGCAACCCCCAGGGAAACGACGAGACCCAGTACTTC. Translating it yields CASNPQGNDETQYF.

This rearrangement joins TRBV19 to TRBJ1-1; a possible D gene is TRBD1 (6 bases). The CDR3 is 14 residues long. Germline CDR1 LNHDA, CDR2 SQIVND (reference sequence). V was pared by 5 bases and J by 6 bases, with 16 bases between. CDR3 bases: TGTGCCAGTAGTCCCGGACAGAGGGGGTCTGAAGCTTTCTTT. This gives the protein CASSPGQRGSEAFF.

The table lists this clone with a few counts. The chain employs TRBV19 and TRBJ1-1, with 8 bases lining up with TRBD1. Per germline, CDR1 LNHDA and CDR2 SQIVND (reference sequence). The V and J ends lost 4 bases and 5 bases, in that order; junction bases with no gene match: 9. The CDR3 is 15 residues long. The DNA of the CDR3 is TGTGCCAGTAGTACCGGACAGGGACAGATGACTGAAGCTTTCTTT. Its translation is CASSTGQGQMTEAFF.

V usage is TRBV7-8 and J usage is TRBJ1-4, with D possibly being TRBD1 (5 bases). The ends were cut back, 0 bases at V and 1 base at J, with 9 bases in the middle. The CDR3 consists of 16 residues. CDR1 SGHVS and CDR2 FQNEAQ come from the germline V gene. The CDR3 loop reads CASSLARVVTNEKLFF. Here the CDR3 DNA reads TGTGCCAGCAGCTTAGCCAGGGTCGTAACTAATGAAAAACTGTTTTTT. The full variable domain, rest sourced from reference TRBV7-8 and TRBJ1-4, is GAGVSQSPRYKVAKRGQDVALRCDPISGHVSLFWYQQALGQGPEFLTYFQNEAQLDKSGLPSDRFFAERPEGSVSTLKIQRTQQEDSAVYLCASSLARVVTNEKLFFGSGTQLSVL.

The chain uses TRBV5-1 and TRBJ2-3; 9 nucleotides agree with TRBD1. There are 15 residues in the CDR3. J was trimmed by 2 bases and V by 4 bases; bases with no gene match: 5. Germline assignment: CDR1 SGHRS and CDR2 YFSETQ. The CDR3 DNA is TGCGCCAGCAGCACAGGGACAGGGATCACAGATACGCAGTATTTT. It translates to CASSTGTGITDTQYF.

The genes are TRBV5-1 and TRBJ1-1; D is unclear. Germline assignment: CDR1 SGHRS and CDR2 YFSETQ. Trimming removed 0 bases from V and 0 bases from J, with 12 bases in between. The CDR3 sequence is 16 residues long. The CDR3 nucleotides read TGCGCCAGCAGCTTGGACGGGATATCCTTGAACACTGAAGCTTTCTTT. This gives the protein CASSLDGISLNTEAFF.

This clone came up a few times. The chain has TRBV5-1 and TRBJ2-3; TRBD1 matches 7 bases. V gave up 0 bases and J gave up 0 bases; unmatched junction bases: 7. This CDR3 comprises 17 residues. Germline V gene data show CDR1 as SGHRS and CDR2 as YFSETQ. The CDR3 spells CASSLVTTGSSTDTQYF. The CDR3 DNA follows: TGCGCCAGCAGCTTGGTAACGACAGGGTCTAGCACAGATACGCAGTATTTT. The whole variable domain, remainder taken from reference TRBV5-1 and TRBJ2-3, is KAGVTQTPRYLIKTRGQQVTLSCSPISGHRSVSWYQQTPGQGLQFLFEYFSETQRNKGNFPGRFSGRQFSNSRSEMNVSTLELGDSALYLCASSLVTTGSSTDTQYFGPGTRLTVL.

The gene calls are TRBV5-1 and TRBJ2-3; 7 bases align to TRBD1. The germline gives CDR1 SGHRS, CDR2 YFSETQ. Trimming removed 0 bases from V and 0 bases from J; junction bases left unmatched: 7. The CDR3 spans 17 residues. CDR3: CASSLATGALSTDTQYF. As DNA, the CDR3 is TGCGCCAGCAGCTTGGCTACAGGGGCCCTTAGCACAGATACGCAGTATTTT.

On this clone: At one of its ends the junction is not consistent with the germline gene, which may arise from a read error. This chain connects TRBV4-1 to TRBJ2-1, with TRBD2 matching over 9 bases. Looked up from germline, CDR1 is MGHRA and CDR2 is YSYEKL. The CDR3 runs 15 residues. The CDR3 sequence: CASSHLGLAGPIQIF. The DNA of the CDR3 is TGCGCCAGCAGCCACCTGGGGCTAGCGGGGCCCATTCAGATCTTC.

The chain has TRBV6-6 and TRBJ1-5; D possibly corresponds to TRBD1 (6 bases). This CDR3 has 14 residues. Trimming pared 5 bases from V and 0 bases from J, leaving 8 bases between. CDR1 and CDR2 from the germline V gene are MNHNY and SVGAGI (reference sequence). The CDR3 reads CASSQGLSNQPQHF. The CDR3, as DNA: TGTGCCAGCAGTCAGGGGCTTAGCAATCAGCCCCAGCATTTT.

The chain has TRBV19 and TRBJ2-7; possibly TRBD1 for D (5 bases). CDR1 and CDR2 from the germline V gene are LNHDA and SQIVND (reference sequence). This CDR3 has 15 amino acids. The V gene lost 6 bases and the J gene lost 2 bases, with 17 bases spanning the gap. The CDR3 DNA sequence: TGTGCCAGTAGGTTAAGGTCGACAGTAACCTACGAGCAGTACTTC. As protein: CASRLRSTVTYEQYF.

The CDR3 nucleotides are TGTGCCAGCAGTGAAAAGGGGACAAACTATGGCTACACCTTC. Translating gives CASSEKGTNYGYTF. The rearrangement links TRBV6-1 to TRBJ1-2, with a weak D call TRBD1 (6 bases). V was pared by 2 bases and J by 2 bases, with 9 bases between. Germline assignment: CDR1 MNHNS and CDR2 SASEGT. CDR3 length equals 14 residues.

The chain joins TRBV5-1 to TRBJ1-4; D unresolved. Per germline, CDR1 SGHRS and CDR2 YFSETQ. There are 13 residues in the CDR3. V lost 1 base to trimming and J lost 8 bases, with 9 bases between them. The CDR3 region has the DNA TGCGCCAGCAGCTTGAGCGTCGACGAAAAACTGTTTTTT. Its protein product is CASSLSVDEKLFF.

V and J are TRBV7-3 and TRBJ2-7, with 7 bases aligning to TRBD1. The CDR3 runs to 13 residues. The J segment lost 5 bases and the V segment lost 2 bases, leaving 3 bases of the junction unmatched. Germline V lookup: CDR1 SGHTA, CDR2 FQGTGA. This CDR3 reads CASSLGTVNEQYF. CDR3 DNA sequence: TGTGCCAGCAGCTTAGGGACAGTGAACGAGCAGTACTTC.

DNA for the CDR3: TGTGCCAGCAGCTTATCAGGGGGCGAGGATGTGACCCAGTACTTC. It specifies CASSLSGGEDVTQYF. This chain joins TRBV7-9 and TRBJ2-5; 8 bases align to TRBD1. V shed 2 bases and J 7 bases; nucleotides not matched to a gene: 9. Germline CDR1 and CDR2: SEHNR and FQNEAQ (reference sequence). The CDR3 spans 15 residues.

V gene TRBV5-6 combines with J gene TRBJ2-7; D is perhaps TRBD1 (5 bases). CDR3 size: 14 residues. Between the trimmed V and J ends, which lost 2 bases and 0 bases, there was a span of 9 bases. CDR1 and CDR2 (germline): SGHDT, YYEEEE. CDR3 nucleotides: TGTGCCAGCAGCTTCCCGGACACCTCCTACGAGCAGTACTTC. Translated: CASSFPDTSYEQYF.

CDR3 amino acids: CASSPFRGMYGYTF. The CDR3 coding sequence is TGTGCCAGCAGCCCCTTCAGGGGGATGTATGGCTACACCTTC. The chain is built from TRBV7-2 and TRBJ1-2; TRBD1 agrees at 7 bases. The CDR3 consists of 14 residues. Per the germline V gene, CDR1 is SGHTA and CDR2 is FQGNSA. Trimming took 5 bases from V and 5 from J; bases not matched to a gene: 8.

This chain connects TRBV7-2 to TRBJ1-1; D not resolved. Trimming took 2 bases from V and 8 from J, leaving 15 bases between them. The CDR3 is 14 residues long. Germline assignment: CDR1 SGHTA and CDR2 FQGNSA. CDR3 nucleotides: TGTGCCAGCAGCTTAAGTTGGGCAGAGCCCGAAGCTTTCTTT. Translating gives CASSLSWAEPEAFF.

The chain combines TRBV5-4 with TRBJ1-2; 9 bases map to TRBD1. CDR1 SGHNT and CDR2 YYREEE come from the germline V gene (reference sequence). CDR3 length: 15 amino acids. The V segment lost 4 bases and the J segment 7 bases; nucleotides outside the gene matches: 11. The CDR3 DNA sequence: TGTGCCAGCAGCCCACCGCAGGACAGGGGTGGTGGCTACACCTTC. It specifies CASSPPQDRGGGYTF. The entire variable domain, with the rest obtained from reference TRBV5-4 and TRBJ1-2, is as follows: ETGVTQSPTHLIKTRGQQVTLRCSSQSGHNTVSWYQQALGQGPQFIFQYYREEENGRGNFPPRFSGLQFPNYSSELNVNALELDDSALYLCASSPPQDRGGGYTFGSGTRLTVV.

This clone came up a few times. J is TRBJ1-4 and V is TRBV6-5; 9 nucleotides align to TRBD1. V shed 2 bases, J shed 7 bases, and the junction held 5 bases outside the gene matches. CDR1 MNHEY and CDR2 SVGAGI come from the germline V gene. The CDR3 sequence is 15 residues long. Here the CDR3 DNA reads TGTGCCAGCAGTTACAACGGACAGGGGACTGAAAAACTGTTTTTT. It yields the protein CASSYNGQGTEKLFF.

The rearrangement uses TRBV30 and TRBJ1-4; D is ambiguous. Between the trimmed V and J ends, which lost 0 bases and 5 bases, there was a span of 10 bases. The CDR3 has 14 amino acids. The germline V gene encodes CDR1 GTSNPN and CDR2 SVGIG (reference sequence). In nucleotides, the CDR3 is TGTGCCTGGAGTGTAGGAGGGCGAAATGAAAAACTGTTTTTT. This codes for CAWSVGGRNEKLFF.

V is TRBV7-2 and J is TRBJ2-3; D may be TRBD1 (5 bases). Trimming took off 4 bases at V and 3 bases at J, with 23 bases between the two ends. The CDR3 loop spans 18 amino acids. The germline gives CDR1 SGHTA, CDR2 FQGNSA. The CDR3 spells CASSSHDRNHPGTDTQYF. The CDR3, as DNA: TGTGCCAGCAGCTCACACGACAGAAACCACCCGGGTACAGATACGCAGTATTTT.

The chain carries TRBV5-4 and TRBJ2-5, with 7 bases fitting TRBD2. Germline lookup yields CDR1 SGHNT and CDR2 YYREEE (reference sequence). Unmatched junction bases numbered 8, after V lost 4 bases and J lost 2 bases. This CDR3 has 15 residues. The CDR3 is CASSPTLAAQETQYF. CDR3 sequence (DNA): TGTGCCAGCAGCCCGACCCTAGCGGCACAAGAGACCCAGTACTTC.

CDR3 coding DNA: TGTGCCAGTAGTATCGCAGGGACACGATCACCCCTCCACTTT. Protein sequence: CASSIAGTRSPLHF. The chain links TRBV19 to TRBJ1-6, with D perhaps matching TRBD1 (6 bases). Trimming took 3 bases from V and 10 from J, leaving 13 bases between them. The length of the CDR3 is 14 residues. Germline V gene data show CDR1 as LNHDA and CDR2 as SQIVND (reference sequence).

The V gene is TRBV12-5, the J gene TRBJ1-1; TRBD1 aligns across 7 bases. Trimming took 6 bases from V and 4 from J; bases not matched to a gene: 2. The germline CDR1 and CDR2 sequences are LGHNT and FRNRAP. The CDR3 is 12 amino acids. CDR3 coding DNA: TGTGCTAGTGGGACAGGGATCACTGAAGCTTTCTTT. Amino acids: CASGTGITEAFF. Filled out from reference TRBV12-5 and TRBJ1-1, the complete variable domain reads DARVTQTPRHKVTEMGQEVTMRCQPILGHNTVFWYRQTMMQGLELLAYFRNRAPLDDSGMPKDRFSAEMPDATLATLKIQPSEPRDSAVYFCASGTGITEAFFGQGTRLTVV.

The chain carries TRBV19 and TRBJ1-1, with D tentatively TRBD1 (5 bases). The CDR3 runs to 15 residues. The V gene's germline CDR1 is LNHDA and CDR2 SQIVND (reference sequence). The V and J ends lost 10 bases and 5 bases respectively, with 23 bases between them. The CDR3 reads CATLSGRRGGTEAFF. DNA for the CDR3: TGTGCCACCCTATCGGGACGGCGGGGTGGGACTGAAGCTTTCTTT.

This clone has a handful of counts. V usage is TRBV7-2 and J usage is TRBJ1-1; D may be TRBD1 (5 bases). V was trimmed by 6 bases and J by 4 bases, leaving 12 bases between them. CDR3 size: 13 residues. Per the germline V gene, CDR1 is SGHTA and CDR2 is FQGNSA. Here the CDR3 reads CASSLGVGTEAFF. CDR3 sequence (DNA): TGTGCCAGCAGTCTAGGGGTTGGCACTGAAGCTTTCTTT. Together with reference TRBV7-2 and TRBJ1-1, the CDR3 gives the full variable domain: GAGVSQSPSNKVTEKGKDVELRCDPISGHTALYWYRQSLGQGLEFLIYFQGNSAPDKSGLPSDRFSAERTGGSVSTLTIQRTQQEDSAVYLCASSLGVGTEAFFGQGTRLTVV.